One sample yielded the 22 T cell receptor beta chains listed below, sequenced in a study of blood T cell repertoires in COVID-19. Generated by immunoSEQ multiplex PCR, the TCRdb table keeps only in-frame clones and is missing some. Found here are approximately 470,000 clones, 87% of them singletons; the top ten hold about 0.65%. The sequenced material came from PBMCs or T cells enriched from blood (not recorded which). All receptors derive from a woman between 18 and 29 years old who had recovered from COVID-19.

V and J are TRBV6-6 and TRBJ1-5; 7 bases fit TRBD1. The CDR3 sequence is 14 residues long. V shed 2 bases and J 4 bases; nucleotides not matched to a gene: 2. In germline, CDR1 is MNHNY, CDR2 SVGAGI (reference sequence). CDR3 residues: CASSYRDSNQPQHF. CDR3 sequence (DNA): TGTGCCAGCAGTTACCGGGACAGTAATCAGCCCCAGCATTTT.

The chain couples TRBV18 to TRBJ2-5, with 8 bases identical to TRBD1. V trimming: 3 bases; J trimming: 3 bases; junction bases outside the gene matches: 3. The CDR3 extends over 14 amino acids. Germline lookup yields CDR1 KGHSH and CDR2 LQKENI. CDR3 loop: CASSPADREETQYF. The CDR3, as DNA: TGTGCCAGCTCACCGGCGGACAGGGAAGAGACCCAGTACTTC.

V and J are TRBV19 and TRBJ2-1; 8 nucleotides line up with TRBD2. V trimming: 3 bases; J trimming: 6 bases; junction bases outside the gene matches: 4. The CDR3 covers 14 residues. CDR1 is LNHDA and CDR2 is SQIVND in the germline V gene (reference sequence). Here the CDR3 reads CASSMSGGLNEQFF. CDR3 nucleotides: TGTGCCAGTAGTATGAGCGGGGGACTCAATGAGCAGTTCTTC. The whole variable domain, filled in from reference TRBV19 and TRBJ2-1, reads DGGITQSPKYLFRKEGQNVTLSCEQNLNHDAMYWYRQDPGQGLRLIYYSQIVNDFQKGDIAEGYSVSREKKESFPLTVTSAQKNPTAFYLCASSMSGGLNEQFFGPGTRLTVL.

This clone came up once. The chain combines TRBV6-5 with TRBJ2-2, with a possible D match to TRBD1 (6 bases). Trimming left V 6 bases short and J 9 bases short, with 14 bases between. The germline gives CDR1 MNHEY, CDR2 SVGAGI. This CDR3 is built from 13 residues. Written as DNA, the CDR3 is TGTGCCAGCAGCTCCCCAGGGGCGTGGGAGCTGTTTTTT. Amino acid sequence: CASSSPGAWELFF.

The chain is built from TRBV6-5 and TRBJ2-7, with 7 bases identical to TRBD2. V lost 0 bases and J lost 7; bases outside the gene matches: 3. Germline CDR1 and CDR2: MNHEY and SVGAGI. The CDR3 sequence is 13 residues long. CDR3 DNA sequence: TGTGCCAGCAGTTACTCAAGGGAGGGGGAGCAGTACTTC. This translates into CASSYSREGEQYF.

This sequence joins TRBV5-4 and TRBJ2-5; TRBD2 matches 13 bases. Germline V gene sequence: CDR1 SGHNT, CDR2 YYREEE (reference sequence). The CDR3 runs 16 residues. The V and J ends lost 0 bases and 3 bases, in that order; junction bases with no gene match: 2. CDR3 sequence (DNA): TGTGCCAGCAGCTTGGGTGGGACTAGCGGGGAAGAGACCCAGTACTTC. Residues: CASSLGGTSGEETQYF.

The rearrangement joins TRBV27 to TRBJ1-5; D call uncertain. Trimming left V 3 bases short and J 4 bases short, with 13 bases between. CDR1 and CDR2 from the germline V gene are MNHEY and SMNVEV (reference sequence). The length of the CDR3 is 15 residues. CDR3 in DNA: TGTGCCAGCAGTTTTAGTGTAGAACTTAATCAGCCCCAGCATTTT. Translating gives CASSFSVELNQPQHF.

The rearrangement uses TRBV30 and TRBJ2-5, with TRBD2 matching over 8 bases. The CDR3 consists of 14 residues. The germline gives CDR1 GTSNPN, CDR2 SVGIG (reference sequence). J lost 5 bases, V lost 4 bases, and 9 bases had no gene match. The DNA for the CDR3 is TGTGCCTGGACGATCGGGGGGGTAATGGAGACCCAGTACTTC. Encoded protein: CAWTIGGVMETQYF.

In its sample, this clone was seen once. The chain joins TRBV9 to TRBJ1-6; D is ambiguous. Germline values: CDR1 SGDLS, CDR2 YYNGEE. Trimming cost V 2 bases and J 0 bases, with 12 bases left between them. The CDR3 consists of 17 residues. CDR3 DNA: TGTGCCAGCAGCGTTACACCGCAGTCCTCCTATAATTCACCCCTCCACTTT. As protein: CASSVTPQSSYNSPLHF. Based on the CDR3 plus reference TRBV9 and TRBJ1-6, the full variable domain is DSGVTQTPKHLITATGQRVTLRCSPRSGDLSVYWYQQSLDQGLQFLIQYYNGEERAKGNILERFSAQQFPDLHSELNLSSLELGDSALYFCASSVTPQSSYNSPLHFGNGTRLTVT.

The V and J genes are TRBV7-9 and TRBJ1-1; no firm D call. The length of the CDR3 is 14 residues. The V gene lost 4 bases and the J gene lost 6 bases, with 15 bases spanning the gap. The germline gives CDR1 SEHNR, CDR2 FQNEAQ (reference sequence). This chain's CDR3 is CASSSGRGGAEAFF. DNA for the CDR3: TGTGCCAGCAGCTCAGGACGAGGAGGAGCTGAAGCTTTCTTT.

The chain combines TRBV4-2 with TRBJ2-1; 8 positions match TRBD2. The CDR3 length is 16 residues. The V and J ends lost 3 bases and 8 bases, in that order; junction bases with no gene match: 12. CDR1 and CDR2 from the germline V gene are LGHNA and YNFKEQ. The CDR3 sequence is CASSHDGGAEPDEQFF. In DNA form, the CDR3 reads TGTGCCAGCAGCCACGACGGGGGGGCAGAGCCTGATGAGCAGTTCTTC.

V is TRBV10-3 and J is TRBJ2-1; D may be TRBD2 (6 bases). V was cut by 4 bases and J by 3 bases, with 10 bases left in between. Looked up from germline, CDR1 is ENHRY and CDR2 is SYGVKD. The CDR3 has 14 residues. The CDR3 region has the DNA TGTGCCATCAGTGGGGGGGATATCTACAATGAGCAGTTCTTC. This encodes CAISGGDIYNEQFF.

The chain has TRBV28 and TRBJ2-6, with 7 bases matching TRBD1. J was trimmed by 4 bases and V by 0 bases; bases with no gene match: 6. Per germline, CDR1 MDHEN and CDR2 SYDVKM. The CDR3 has 17 residues. The CDR3 coding sequence is TGTGCCAGCAGTTTATGGGGACAGACTGGGGGGGCCAACGTCCTGACTTTC. Translated, it gives CASSLWGQTGGANVLTF.

J is TRBJ1-2 and V is TRBV5-1, with 7 nucleotides matching TRBD1. Germline trimming cut 4 bases from V and 8 bases from J; bases unmatched to any gene: 8. The CDR3 contains 13 residues. Germline CDR1 reads SGHRS; CDR2 reads YFSETQ. The CDR3 nucleotides are TGCGCCAGCAGCCGAGACAGGGTTAAGGGCTACACCTTC. Translation gives CASSRDRVKGYTF.

The CDR3 here is CASARAGGIYGYTF. Here the CDR3 DNA reads TGTGCCAGCGCCCGGGCAGGGGGTATCTATGGCTACACCTTC. The gene calls are TRBV2 and TRBJ1-2; 7 nucleotides align to TRBD1. V was clipped by 8 bases and J by 4 bases; unmatched bases: 10. Germline V gives CDR1 SNHLY, CDR2 FYNNEI. The CDR3 has 14 amino acids.

The chain uses TRBV9 and TRBJ1-1; 7 bases align to TRBD1. V gave up 0 bases and J gave up 4 bases; unmatched junction bases: 9. CDR3 length equals 16 residues. Germline CDR1 SGDLS, CDR2 YYNGEE. CDR3 nucleotides: TGTGCCAGCAGCGTAGCCCTCGCGCAGGGGGTCACTGAAGCTTTCTTT. Translating it yields CASSVALAQGVTEAFF.

J is TRBJ1-1 and V is TRBV19, with 7 bases lining up with TRBD1. The CDR3 is 15 residues long. The trim removed 10 bases at V and 1 base at J, leaving 12 bases unmatched. Germline assignment: CDR1 LNHDA and CDR2 SQIVND (reference sequence). This CDR3 is CATVPRDSQNTEAFF. The CDR3 nucleotides are TGTGCCACCGTCCCCCGGGACAGTCAGAACACTGAAGCTTTCTTT.

The V call is TRBV7-6, the J call TRBJ2-7; D is possibly TRBD1 (5 bases). Trimming cost V 6 bases and J 0 bases, with 9 bases left between them. Germline CDR1 SGHVS, CDR2 FNYEAQ. The CDR3 runs 13 residues. This chain's CDR3 is CASRDSLSYEQYF. In nucleotides, the CDR3 is TGTGCCAGCAGAGACAGTCTCTCCTACGAGCAGTACTTC.

J is TRBJ1-2 and V is TRBV2, with D tentatively TRBD1 (6 bases). CDR1 and CDR2 from the germline V gene are SNHLY and FYNNEI. V was clipped by 6 bases and J by 5 bases, with 13 bases between them. The CDR3 is made up of 13 amino acids. The CDR3 is CASRWAGAYGYTF. CDR3 sequence (DNA): TGTGCCAGCAGGTGGGCAGGGGCATATGGCTACACCTTC.

CDR3 nucleotides: TGTGCCAGCAGCTTACCGACAGGGGACTATGGCTACACCTTC. It specifies CASSLPTGDYGYTF. The gene calls are TRBV7-9 and TRBJ1-2, with TRBD1 matching 8 bases. There are 14 residues in the CDR3. Trimming removed 2 bases from V and 3 bases from J; junction bases left unmatched: 2. The germline V gene has CDR1 SEHNR and CDR2 FQNEAQ (reference sequence).

Ten or more counts support this clone. The rearrangement joins TRBV19 to TRBJ2-5; D is possibly TRBD2 (6 bases). From germline, CDR1 is LNHDA and CDR2 SQIVND (reference sequence). This CDR3 contains 13 residues. V was cut by 6 bases and J by 2 bases, with 10 bases left in between. The CDR3 is CASSEGLQETQYF. Here the CDR3 DNA reads TGTGCCAGTAGCGAGGGACTGCAAGAGACCCAGTACTTC.

This clone was recorded once. This chain joins TRBV2 and TRBJ2-1, with D perhaps TRBD2 (5 bases). The CDR3 extends over 15 amino acids. Trimming shortened V by 0 bases and J by 0 bases, and 6 bases separated the two germline ends. Germline V gene data show CDR1 as SNHLY and CDR2 as FYNNEI. CDR3 in amino acids: CASSEAGSSYNEQFF. CDR3 coding DNA: TGTGCCAGCAGTGAAGCGGGGAGCTCCTACAATGAGCAGTTCTTC.